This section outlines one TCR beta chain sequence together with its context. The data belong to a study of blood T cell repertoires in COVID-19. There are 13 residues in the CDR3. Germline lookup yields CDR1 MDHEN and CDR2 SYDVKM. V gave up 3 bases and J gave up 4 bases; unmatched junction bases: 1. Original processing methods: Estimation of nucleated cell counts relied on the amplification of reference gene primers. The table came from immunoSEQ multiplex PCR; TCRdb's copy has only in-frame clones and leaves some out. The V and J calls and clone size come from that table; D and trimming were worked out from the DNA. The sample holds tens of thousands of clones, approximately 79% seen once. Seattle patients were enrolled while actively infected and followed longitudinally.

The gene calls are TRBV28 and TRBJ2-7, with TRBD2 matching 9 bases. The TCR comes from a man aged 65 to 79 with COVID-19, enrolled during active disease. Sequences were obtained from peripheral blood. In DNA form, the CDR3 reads TGTGCCAGCAGTTTGGCGGGAGGGTACGAGCAGTACTTC. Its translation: CASSLAGGYEQYF.